The sample holds one count of the clone carrying this TCR beta chain. Its antigen is undetermined. This sample is drawn from a study of cytomegalovirus exposure and HLA in healthy donors. The CDR3 loop spans 15 amino acids. The V gene's germline CDR1 is SGHNT and CDR2 YYREEE (reference sequence). V was shortened by 0 bases and J by 0 bases, with 10 bases between the two germline ends. Profiling relied on immunoSEQ multiplex PCR, and the TCRdb table lists in-frame clones only, not all of them. This sample yields 85,000 to 120,000 clones, of which about 94% are seen a single time; 0.8% to 0.9% belongs to the top ten. The approximately 120-subject validation cohort, separate from the roughly 700-subject first cohort, included the donors. Study outcomes and limitations: In the roughly 110 validation repertoires, approximately 93% of cluster scores exceeded 0, per a later analysis.

Sequencing was done on a sample of PBMCs. This TCR was recovered from a woman aged 18-30 years in good health and CMV-seronegative. The V call is TRBV5-4, the J call TRBJ2-7, with a possible D match to TRBD2 (6 bases). The CDR3: CASSLDGSFSYEQYF. The CDR3 coding sequence is TGTGCCAGCAGCTTGGACGGGAGCTTCTCCTACGAGCAGTACTTC.